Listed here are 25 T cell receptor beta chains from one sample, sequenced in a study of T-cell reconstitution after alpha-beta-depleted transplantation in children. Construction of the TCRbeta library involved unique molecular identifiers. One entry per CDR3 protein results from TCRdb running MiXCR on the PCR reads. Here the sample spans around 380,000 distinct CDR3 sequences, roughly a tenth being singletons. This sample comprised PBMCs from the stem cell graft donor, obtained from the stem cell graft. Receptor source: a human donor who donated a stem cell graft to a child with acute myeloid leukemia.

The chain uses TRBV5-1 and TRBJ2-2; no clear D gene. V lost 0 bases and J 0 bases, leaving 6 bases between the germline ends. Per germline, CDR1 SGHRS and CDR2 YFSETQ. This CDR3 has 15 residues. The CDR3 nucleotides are TGCGCCAGCAGCTTGGGCAATACGAACACCGGGGAGCTGTTTTTT. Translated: CASSLGNTNTGELFF.

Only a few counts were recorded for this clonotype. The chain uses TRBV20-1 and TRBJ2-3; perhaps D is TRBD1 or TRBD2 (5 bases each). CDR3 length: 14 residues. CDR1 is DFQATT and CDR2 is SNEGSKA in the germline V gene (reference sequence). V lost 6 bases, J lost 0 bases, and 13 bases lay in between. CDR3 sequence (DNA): TGCAGTGCCAGGTGGGGCGGGAGCACAGATACGCAGTATTTT. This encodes CSARWGGSTDTQYF.

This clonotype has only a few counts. CDR3 sequence reads: CSVDPGAGELFF. CDR3 DNA sequence: TGCAGCGTTGATCCAGGGGCCGGGGAGCTGTTTTTT. The V gene is TRBV29-1, the J gene TRBJ2-2; possibly TRBD1 for D (6 bases). Trimming shortened V by 3 bases and J by 6 bases, and 8 bases separated the two germline ends. Germline V CDR1 and CDR2: SQVTM, ANQGSEA. This CDR3 has 12 residues.

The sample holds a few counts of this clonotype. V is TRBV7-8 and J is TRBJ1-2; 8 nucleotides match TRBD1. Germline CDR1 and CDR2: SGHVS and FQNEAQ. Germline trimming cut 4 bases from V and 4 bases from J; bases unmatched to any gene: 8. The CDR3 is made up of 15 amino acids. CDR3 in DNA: TGTGCCAGCAGCTCCGGGACAGGCGGTGGCTATGGCTACACCTTC. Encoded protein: CASSSGTGGGYGYTF.

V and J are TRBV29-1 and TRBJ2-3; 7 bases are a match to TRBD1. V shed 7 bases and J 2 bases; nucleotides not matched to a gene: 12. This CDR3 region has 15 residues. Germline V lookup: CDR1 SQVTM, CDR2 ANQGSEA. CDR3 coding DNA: TGCAGCGGGCGATCCGGGACAGAACTCACAGATACGCAGTATTTT. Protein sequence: CSGRSGTELTDTQYF.

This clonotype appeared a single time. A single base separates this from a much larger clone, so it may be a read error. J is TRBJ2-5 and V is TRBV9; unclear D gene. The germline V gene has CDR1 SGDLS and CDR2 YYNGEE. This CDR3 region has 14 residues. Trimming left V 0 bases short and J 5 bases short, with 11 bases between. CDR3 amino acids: CASSVEGWWETQYF. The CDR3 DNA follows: TGTGCCAGCAGCGTAGAAGGATGGTGGGAGACCCAGTACTTC.

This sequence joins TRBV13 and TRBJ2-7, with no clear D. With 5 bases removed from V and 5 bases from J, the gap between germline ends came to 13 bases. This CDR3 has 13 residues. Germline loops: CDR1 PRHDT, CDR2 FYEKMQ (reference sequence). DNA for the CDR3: TGTGCCAGCAGCCCTTCCTTTGGAAACGAGCAGTACTTC. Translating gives CASSPSFGNEQYF.

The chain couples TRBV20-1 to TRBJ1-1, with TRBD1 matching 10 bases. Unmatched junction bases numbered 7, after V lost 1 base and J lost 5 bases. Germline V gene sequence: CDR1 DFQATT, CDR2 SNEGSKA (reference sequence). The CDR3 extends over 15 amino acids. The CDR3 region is CSARARQGARTEAFF. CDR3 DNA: TGCAGTGCTAGAGCGCGACAGGGGGCGCGAACTGAAGCTTTCTTT.

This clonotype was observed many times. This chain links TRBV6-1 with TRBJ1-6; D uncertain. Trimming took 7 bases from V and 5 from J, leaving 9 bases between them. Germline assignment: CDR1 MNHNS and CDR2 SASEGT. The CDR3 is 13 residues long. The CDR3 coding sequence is TGTGCCAGCAAACGCTCGGATAATTCACCCCTCCACTTT. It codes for CASKRSDNSPLHF.

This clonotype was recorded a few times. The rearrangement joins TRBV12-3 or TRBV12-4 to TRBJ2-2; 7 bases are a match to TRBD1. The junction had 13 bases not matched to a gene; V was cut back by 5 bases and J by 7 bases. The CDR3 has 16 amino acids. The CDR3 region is CASSPPRQGYFGELFF. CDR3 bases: TGTGCCAGCAGTCCACCGAGACAGGGATATTTCGGGGAGCTGTTTTTT.

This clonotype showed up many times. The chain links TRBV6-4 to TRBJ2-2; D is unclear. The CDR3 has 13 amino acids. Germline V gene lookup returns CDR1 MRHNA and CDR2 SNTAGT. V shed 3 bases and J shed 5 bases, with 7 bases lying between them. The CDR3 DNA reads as TGTGCCAGCAGTGAGGCAGAGACCGGGGAGCTGTTTTTT. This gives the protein CASSEAETGELFF.

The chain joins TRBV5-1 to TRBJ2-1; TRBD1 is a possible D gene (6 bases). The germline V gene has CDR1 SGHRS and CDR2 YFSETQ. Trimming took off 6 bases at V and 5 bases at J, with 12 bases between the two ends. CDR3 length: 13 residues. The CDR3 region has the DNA TGCGCCAGCACCGTGGACAGAAACAATGAGCAGTTCTTC. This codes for CASTVDRNNEQFF.

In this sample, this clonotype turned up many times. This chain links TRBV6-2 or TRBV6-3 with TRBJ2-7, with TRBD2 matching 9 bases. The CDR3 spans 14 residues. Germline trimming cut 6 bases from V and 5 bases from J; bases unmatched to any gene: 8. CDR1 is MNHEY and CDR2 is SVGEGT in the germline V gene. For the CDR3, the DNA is TGTGCCAGCAGGAAAAGCGGGAGGAGGGACGAGCAGTACTTC. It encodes CASRKSGRRDEQYF.

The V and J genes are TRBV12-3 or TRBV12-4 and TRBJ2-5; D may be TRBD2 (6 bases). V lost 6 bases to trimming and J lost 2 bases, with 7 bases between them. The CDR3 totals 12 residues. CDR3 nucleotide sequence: TGTGCCAGCAGGGAGGGACAAGAGACCCAGTACTTC. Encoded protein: CASREGQETQYF.

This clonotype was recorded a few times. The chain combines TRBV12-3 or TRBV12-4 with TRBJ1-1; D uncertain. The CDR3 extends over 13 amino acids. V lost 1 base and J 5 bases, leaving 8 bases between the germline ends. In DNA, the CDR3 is TGTGCCAGCAGTTTAGTTATAGGAACTGAAGCTTTCTTT. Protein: CASSLVIGTEAFF.

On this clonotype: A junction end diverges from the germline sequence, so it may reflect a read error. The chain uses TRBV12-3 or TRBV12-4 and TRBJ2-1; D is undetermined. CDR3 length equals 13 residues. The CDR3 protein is CVSSLALYNEQFF. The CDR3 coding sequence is TGTGTCAGCAGTTTAGCTCTTTACAATGAGCAGTTCTTC.

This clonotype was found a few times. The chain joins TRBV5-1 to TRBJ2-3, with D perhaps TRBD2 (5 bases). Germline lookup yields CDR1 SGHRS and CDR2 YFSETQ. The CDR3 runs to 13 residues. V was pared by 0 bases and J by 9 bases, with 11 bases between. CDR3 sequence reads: CASSLARGRTQYF. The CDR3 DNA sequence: TGCGCCAGCAGCTTGGCCCGGGGTCGGACGCAGTATTTT.

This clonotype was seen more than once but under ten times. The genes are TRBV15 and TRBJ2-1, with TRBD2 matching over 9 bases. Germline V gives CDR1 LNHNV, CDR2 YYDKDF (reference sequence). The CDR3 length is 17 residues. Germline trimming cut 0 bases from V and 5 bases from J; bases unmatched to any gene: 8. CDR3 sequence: CATSRDLLAGSHNEQFF. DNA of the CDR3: TGTGCCACCAGCAGAGATCTCCTAGCGGGGTCCCACAATGAGCAGTTCTTC.

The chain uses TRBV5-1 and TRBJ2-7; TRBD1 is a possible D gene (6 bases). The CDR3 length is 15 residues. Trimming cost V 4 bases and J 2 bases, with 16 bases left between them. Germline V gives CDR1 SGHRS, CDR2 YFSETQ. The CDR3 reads CASSPNGQTTYEQYF. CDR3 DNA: TGCGCCAGCAGCCCGAACGGACAGACTACCTACGAGCAGTACTTC.

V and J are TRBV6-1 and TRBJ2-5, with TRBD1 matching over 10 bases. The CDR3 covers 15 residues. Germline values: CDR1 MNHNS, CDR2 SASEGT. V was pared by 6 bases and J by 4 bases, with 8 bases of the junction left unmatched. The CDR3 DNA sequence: TGTGCCAGCAGAGCGGGACAGGGGTGGCTAGAGACCCAGTACTTC. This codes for CASRAGQGWLETQYF.

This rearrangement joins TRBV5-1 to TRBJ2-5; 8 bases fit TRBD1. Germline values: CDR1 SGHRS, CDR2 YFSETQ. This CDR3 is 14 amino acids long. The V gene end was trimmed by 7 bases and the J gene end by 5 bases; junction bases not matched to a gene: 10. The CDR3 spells CASSGQGTEETQYF. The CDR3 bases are TGCGCCAGCTCTGGACAGGGAACCGAGGAGACCCAGTACTTC. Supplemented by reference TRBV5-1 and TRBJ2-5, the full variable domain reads KAGVTQTPRYLIKTRGQQVTLSCSPISGHRSVSWYQQTPGQGLQFLFEYFSETQRNKGNFPGRFSGRQFSNSRSEMNVSTLELGDSALYLCASSGQGTEETQYFGPGTRLLVL.

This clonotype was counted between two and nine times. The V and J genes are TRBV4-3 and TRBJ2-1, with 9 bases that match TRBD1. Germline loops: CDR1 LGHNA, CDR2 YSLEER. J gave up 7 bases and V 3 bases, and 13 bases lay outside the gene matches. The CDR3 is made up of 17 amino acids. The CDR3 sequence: CASSQQTGGTAANEQFF. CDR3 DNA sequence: TGCGCCAGCAGCCAGCAGACAGGGGGGACGGCTGCTAATGAGCAGTTCTTC.

The CDR3 DNA follows: TGTGCCAGCAGCCAAGAGGACCGGAACACCGGGGAGCTGTTTTTT. The encoded protein is CASSQEDRNTGELFF. This chain links TRBV4-2 with TRBJ2-2; unclear D gene. V lost 0 bases, J lost 1 base, and 6 bases lay in between. Germline V gene data show CDR1 as LGHNA and CDR2 as YNFKEQ. This CDR3 contains 15 residues.

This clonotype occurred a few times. CDR3 region: CSVELPGSSYNEQFF. The CDR3 coding sequence is TGCAGCGTTGAATTGCCCGGGAGCTCCTACAATGAGCAGTTCTTC. The V and J genes are TRBV29-1 and TRBJ2-1, with D perhaps TRBD2 (6 bases). V was trimmed by 2 bases and J by 0 bases, leaving 11 bases between them. The CDR3 covers 15 residues. CDR1 is SQVTM and CDR2 is ANQGSEA in the germline V gene.

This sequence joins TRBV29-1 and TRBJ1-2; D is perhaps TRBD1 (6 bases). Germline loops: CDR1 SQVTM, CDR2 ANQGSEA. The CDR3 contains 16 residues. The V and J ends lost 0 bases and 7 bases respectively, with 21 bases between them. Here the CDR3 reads CSVEDLRRVRGGGYTF. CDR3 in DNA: TGCAGCGTTGAAGATCTTCGAAGGGTGAGGGGGGGTGGCTACACCTTC.